This T cell receptor (beta chain) was recorded in a study of response to subunit inactivated influenza vaccine. This clonotype has just a few counts. The CDR3 runs to 14 residues. V was cut by 6 bases and J by 0 bases, with 9 bases left in between. Germline assignment: CDR1 DFQATT and CDR2 SNEGSKA (reference sequence). TCRdb ran MiXCR on the RT-PCR reads and lists one entry per CDR3 protein. The sample consists of approximately 500,000 distinct CDR3 sequences, under 15% of them appearing once. The source material was PBMCs from blood, sampled around seven weeks after vaccination. The clonotype comes from a man between 45 and 60 years old who received an inactivated influenza vaccine. V gene TRBV20-1 combines with J gene TRBJ1-6, with D unclear. The DNA for the CDR3 is TGCAGTGCCCAGTGGCTCTCCTATAATTCACCCCTCCACTTT. This codes for CSAQWLSYNSPLHF.